This TCR beta chain was documented in a study of T cell clonotyping in hematopoietic cell transplantation. Only in-frame clones appear in the TCRdb table, and some are missing; sequencing was by immunoSEQ multiplex PCR. The table lists thousands of clones, roughly 94% of them singletons. The receptor's source is a male patient aged 70-85 years who had an allogeneic stem cell transplant from an unrelated donor, so T cells may come from the graft donor. Some clones in this sample may be carry-over from other donors' samples. Sample: peripheral blood mononuclear cells, taken 30 days after allogeneic stem cell transplant.

The CDR3 protein is CASSYGQGITEAFF. The CDR3 region has the DNA TGTGCCAGCAGTTACGGACAGGGGATTACTGAAGCTTTCTTT. The rearrangement uses TRBV6-5 and TRBJ1-1; 9 bases match TRBD1. The CDR3 loop spans 14 amino acids. CDR1 is MNHEY and CDR2 is SVGAGI in the germline V gene. V lost 2 bases, J lost 5 bases, and 3 bases stayed unmatched.